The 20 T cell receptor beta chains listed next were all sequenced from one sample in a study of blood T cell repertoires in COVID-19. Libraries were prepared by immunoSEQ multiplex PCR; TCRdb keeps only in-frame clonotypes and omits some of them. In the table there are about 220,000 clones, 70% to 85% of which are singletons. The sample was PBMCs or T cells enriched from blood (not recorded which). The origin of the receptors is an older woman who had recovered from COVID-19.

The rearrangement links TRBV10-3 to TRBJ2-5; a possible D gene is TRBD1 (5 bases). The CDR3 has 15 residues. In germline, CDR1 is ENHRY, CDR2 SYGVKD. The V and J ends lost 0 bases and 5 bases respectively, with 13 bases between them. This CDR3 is CAISESKGQGETQYF. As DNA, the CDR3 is TGTGCCATCAGTGAGTCGAAAGGCCAGGGTGAGACCCAGTACTTC.

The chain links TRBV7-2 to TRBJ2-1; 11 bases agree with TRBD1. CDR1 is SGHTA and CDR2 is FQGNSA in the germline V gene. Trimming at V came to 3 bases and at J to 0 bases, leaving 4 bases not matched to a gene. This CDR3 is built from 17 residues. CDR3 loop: CASSLRTGGFSYNEQFF. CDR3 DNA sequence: TGTGCCAGCAGCTTGCGGACAGGGGGCTTCTCCTACAATGAGCAGTTCTTC.

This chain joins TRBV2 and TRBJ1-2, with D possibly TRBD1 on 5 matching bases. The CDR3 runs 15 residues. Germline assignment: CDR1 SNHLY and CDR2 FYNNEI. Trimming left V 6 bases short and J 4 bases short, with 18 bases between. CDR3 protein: CASSALTATLYGYTF. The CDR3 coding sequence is TGTGCCAGCAGCGCCCTGACAGCTACTCTCTATGGCTACACCTTC. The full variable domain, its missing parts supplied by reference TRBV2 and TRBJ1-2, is EPEVTQTPSHQVTQMGQEVILRCVPISNHLYFYWYRQILGQKVEFLVSFYNNEISEKSEIFDDQFSVERPDGSNFTLKIRSTKLEDSAMYFCASSALTATLYGYTFGSGTRLTVV.

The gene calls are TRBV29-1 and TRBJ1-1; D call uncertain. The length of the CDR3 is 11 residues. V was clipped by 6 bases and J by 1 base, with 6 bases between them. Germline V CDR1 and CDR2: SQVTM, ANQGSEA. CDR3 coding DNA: TGCAGCGTGGCACAGAACACTGAAGCTTTCTTT. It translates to CSVAQNTEAFF.

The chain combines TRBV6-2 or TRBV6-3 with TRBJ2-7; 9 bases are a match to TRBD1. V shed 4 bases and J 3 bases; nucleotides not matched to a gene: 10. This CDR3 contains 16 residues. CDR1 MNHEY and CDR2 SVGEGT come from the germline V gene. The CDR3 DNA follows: TGTGCCAGCAGTTGGCAGACAGGACAGGGGATCTACGAGCAGTACTTC. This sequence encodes CASSWQTGQGIYEQYF.

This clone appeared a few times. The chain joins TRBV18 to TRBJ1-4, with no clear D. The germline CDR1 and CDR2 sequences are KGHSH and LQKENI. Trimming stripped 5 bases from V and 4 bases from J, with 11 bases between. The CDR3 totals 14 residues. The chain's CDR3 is CASSGPPSNEKLFF. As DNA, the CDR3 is TGTGCCAGCTCAGGTCCACCTAGTAATGAAAAACTGTTTTTT.

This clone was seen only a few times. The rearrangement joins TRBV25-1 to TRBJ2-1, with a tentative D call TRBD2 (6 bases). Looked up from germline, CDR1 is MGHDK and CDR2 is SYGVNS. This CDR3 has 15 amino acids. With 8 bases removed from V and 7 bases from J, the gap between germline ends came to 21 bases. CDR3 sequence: CASDSRDSEDNEQFF. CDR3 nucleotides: TGTGCCAGCGACTCCCGGGACTCGGAGGATAATGAGCAGTTCTTC.

The DNA for the CDR3 is TGTGCCAGTAAATCTACAGGGTCAGAGACCCAGTACTTC. Its protein is CASKSTGSETQYF. The V and J genes are TRBV19 and TRBJ2-5; maybe TRBD1 (6 bases). Between the trimmed V and J ends, which lost 7 bases and 4 bases, there was a span of 13 bases. Germline V gene data show CDR1 as LNHDA and CDR2 as SQIVND (reference sequence). This CDR3 has 13 amino acids.

CDR3 sequence reads: CASSGQIFTDTQYF. The CDR3, as DNA: TGTGCCAGCAGTGGACAGATTTTCACAGATACGCAGTATTTT. The chain has TRBV6-6 and TRBJ2-3; D may be TRBD1 (6 bases). V was clipped by 5 bases and J by 2 bases, with 11 bases between them. Germline V gene sequence: CDR1 MNHNY, CDR2 SVGAGI (reference sequence). This CDR3 is 14 amino acids long.

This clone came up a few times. The CDR3 sequence is CASSAPGSSYEQYF. CDR3 DNA sequence: TGTGCCAGCAGTGCGCCCGGGAGCTCCTACGAGCAGTACTTC. This chain joins TRBV28 and TRBJ2-7; D might be TRBD2 (6 bases). The germline V gene has CDR1 MDHEN and CDR2 SYDVKM. The CDR3 is made up of 14 amino acids. The germline V and J ends were trimmed by 5 bases and 0 bases, with 11 bases remaining between them.

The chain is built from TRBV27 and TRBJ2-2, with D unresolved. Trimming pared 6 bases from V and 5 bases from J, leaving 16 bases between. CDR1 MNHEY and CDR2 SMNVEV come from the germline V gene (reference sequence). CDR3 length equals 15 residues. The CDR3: CASRPSVRRTGELFF. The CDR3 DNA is TGTGCCAGCAGGCCCTCCGTGAGGCGGACCGGGGAGCTGTTTTTT.

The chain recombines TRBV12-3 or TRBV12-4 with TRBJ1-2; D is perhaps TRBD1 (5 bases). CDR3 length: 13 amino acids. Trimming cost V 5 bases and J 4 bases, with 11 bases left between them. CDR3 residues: CASSPDSFYGYTF. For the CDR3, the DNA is TGTGCCAGCAGTCCCGACAGTTTCTATGGCTACACCTTC.

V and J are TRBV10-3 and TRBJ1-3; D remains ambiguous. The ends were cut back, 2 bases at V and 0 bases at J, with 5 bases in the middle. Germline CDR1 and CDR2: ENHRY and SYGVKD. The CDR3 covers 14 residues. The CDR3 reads CAISEVSSGNTIYF. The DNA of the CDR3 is TGTGCCATCAGTGAGGTCTCCTCTGGAAACACCATATATTTT.

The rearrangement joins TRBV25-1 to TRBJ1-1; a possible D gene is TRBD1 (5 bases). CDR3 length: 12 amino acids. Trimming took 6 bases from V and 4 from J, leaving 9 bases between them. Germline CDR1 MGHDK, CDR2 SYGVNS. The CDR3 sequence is CASRGLGTEAFF. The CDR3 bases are TGTGCCAGCAGGGGGCTCGGCACTGAAGCTTTCTTT.

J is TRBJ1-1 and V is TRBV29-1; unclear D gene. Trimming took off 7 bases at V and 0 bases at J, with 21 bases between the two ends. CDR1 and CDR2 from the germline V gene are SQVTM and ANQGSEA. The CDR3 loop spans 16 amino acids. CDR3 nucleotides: TGCAGCGGGAGACCGCCTAGCATATTCATGAACACTGAAGCTTTCTTT. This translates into CSGRPPSIFMNTEAFF.

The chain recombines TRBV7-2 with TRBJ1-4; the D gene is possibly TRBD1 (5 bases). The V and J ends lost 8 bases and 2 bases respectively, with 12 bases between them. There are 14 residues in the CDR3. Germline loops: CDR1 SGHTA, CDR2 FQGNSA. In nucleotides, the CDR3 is TGTGCCAGCGGCTGGGGCCGGACTAATGAAAAACTGTTTTTT. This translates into CASGWGRTNEKLFF.

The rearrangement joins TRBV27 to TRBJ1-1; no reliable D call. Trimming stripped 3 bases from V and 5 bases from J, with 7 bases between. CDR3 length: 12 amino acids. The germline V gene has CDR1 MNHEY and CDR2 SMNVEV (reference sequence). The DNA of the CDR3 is TGTGCCAGCAGTTTCGGGTCTACTGAAGCTTTCTTT. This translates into CASSFGSTEAFF.

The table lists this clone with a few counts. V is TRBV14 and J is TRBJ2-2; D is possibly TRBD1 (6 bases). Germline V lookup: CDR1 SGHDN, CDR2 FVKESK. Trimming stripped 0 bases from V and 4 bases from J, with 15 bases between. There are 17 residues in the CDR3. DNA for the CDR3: TGTGCCAGCAGCCAAGATCGCCAGGGGAAGAGCACCGGGGAGCTGTTTTTT. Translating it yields CASSQDRQGKSTGELFF.

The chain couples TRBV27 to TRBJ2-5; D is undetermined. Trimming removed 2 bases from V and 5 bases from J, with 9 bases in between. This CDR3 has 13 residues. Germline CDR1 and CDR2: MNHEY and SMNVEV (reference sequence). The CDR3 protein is CASSLGHTETQYF. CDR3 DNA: TGTGCCAGCAGTTTAGGCCATACGGAGACCCAGTACTTC.

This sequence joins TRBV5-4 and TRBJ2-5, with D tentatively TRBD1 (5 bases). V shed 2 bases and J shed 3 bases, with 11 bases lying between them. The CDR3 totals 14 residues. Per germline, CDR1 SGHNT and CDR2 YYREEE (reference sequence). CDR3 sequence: CASSLPDTKETQYF. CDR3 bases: TGTGCCAGCAGCTTACCGGACACGAAAGAGACCCAGTACTTC.